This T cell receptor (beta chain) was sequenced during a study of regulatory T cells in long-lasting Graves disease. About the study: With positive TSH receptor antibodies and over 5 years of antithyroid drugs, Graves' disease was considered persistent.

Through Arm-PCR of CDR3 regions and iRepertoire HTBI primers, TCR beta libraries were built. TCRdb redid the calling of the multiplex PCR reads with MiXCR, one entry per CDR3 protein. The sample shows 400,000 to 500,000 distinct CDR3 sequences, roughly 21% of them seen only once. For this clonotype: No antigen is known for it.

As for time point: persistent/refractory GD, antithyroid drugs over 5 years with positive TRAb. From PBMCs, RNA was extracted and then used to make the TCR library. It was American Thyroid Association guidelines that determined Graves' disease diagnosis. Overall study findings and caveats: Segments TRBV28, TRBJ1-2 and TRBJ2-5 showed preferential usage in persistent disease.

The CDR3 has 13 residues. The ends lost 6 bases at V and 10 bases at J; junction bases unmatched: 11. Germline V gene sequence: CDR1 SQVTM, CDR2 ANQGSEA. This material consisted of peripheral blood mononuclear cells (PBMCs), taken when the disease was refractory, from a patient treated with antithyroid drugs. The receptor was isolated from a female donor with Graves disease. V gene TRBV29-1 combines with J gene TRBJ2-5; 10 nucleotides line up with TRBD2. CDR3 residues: CSVESGGAWSQYF. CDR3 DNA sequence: TGCAGCGTGGAAAGCGGGGGGGCCTGGAGCCAGTACTTC.